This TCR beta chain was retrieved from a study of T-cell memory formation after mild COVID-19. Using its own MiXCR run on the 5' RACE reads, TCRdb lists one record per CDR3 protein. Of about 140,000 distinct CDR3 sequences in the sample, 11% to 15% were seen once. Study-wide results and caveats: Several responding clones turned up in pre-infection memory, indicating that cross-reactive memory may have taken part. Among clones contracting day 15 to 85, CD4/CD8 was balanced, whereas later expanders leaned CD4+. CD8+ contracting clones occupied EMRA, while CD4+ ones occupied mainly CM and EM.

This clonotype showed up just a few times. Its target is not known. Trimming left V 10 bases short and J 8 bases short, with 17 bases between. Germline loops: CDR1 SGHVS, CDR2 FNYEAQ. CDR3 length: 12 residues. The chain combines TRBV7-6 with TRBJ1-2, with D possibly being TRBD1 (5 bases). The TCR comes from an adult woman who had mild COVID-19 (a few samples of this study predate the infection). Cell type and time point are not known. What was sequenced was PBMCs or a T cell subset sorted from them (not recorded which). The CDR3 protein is CATSEWAGGYTF. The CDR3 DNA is TGTGCCACCTCCGAGTGGGCAGGGGGCTACACCTTC.